Listed below are T cell receptor beta chains from one sample, sequenced in a study of cytomegalovirus exposure and HLA in healthy donors. TCRdb's copy holds only in-frame clones and misses some; the assay was immunoSEQ multiplex PCR. Of about 110,000 clones in the sample, approximately 71% are singletons; the top ten hold 4.5% to 5.5%. Sequenced material: PBMCs. Receptor source: a woman between 65 and 79 years old in good health and CMV-seropositive. Each CDR3 is given with its conserved first and last residue. Each record gives: V gene, CDR3 protein.

v_call: TRBV6-5; cdr3_aa: CASSRGTGNSPLHF
v_call: TRBV30; cdr3_aa: CASTSYNEQFF
v_call: TRBV18; cdr3_aa: CASSPQGAAYGYTF
v_call: TRBV6-5; cdr3_aa: CASSRGTGEGYGYTF
v_call: TRBV4-3; cdr3_aa: CASSQGYSQGTEKLFF
v_call: TRBV7-2; cdr3_aa: CASSQGYTEAFF
v_call: TRBV25-1; cdr3_aa: CASSSPTGTGNAEAFF
v_call: TRBV7-2; cdr3_aa: CASSSQGGGIQYF
v_call: TRBV11-2; cdr3_aa: CASSPGTGVRGTQYF
v_call: TRBV5-1; cdr3_aa: CASSLRVPPNEKLFF
v_call: TRBV10-2; cdr3_aa: CASSRQDPYEQYF
v_call: TRBV10-2; cdr3_aa: CASRGTGWGEKLFF
v_call: TRBV20-1; cdr3_aa: CSARQLDTQYF
v_call: TRBV11-2; cdr3_aa: CASSLDRGQPQHF
v_call: TRBV9; cdr3_aa: CASSAGLAGEYEQYF
v_call: TRBV11-2; cdr3_aa: CASSLFPGTANEKLFF
v_call: TRBV19; cdr3_aa: CASKRTALTYEQYF
v_call: TRBV30; cdr3_aa: CAWSVTANTGELFF
v_call: TRBV4-3; cdr3_aa: CASSQGSDRPYGYTF
v_call: TRBV7-2; cdr3_aa: CASSFLGGSTDTQYF
v_call: TRBV30; cdr3_aa: CAWEPGDYGYTF
v_call: TRBV2; cdr3_aa: CASSPERGGHYEQYF
v_call: TRBV5-6; cdr3_aa: CASSLGEANEKLFF
v_call: TRBV2; cdr3_aa: CASSEQGPEYGYTF
v_call: TRBV5-4; cdr3_aa: CASSPQVLMNTEAFF
v_call: TRBV5-5; cdr3_aa: CASTPGPAGNQPQHF
v_call: TRBV7-2; cdr3_aa: CASSRQGAIEKLFF
v_call: TRBV6-6; cdr3_aa: CASSYNRELGTEAFF
v_call: TRBV19; cdr3_aa: CASSIDLSSGANVLTF
v_call: TRBV6-6; cdr3_aa: CASTRTGNGYTF
v_call: TRBV7-9; cdr3_aa: CASSLAATSGGSSQETQYF
v_call: TRBV2; cdr3_aa: CASRPAGGWGNTEAFF
v_call: TRBV2; cdr3_aa: CASTPQGYNEKLFF
v_call: TRBV27; cdr3_aa: CASSLLGHVNTEAFF
v_call: TRBV20-1; cdr3_aa: CSASAGPIVDF
v_call: TRBV6-6; cdr3_aa: CASMGGGETQYF
v_call: TRBV7-2; cdr3_aa: CASSLSTSGAQETQYF
v_call: TRBV4-2; cdr3_aa: CASSQEPATSGGYEQYF
v_call: TRBV6-5; cdr3_aa: CASSYLGPNQPQHF
v_call: TRBV6-6; cdr3_aa: CASSYGSGGAYGYTF
v_call: TRBV10-3; cdr3_aa: CAISAGSYEQYF
v_call: TRBV5-4; cdr3_aa: CASSETGVMTGELFF
v_call: TRBV10-3; cdr3_aa: CAISESSGGVETQYF